What follows are 28 T cell receptor beta chains derived from one specimen sequenced in a study of STAT5B mutations in CD4+ large granular lymphocyte leukemia. The table came from immunoSEQ multiplex PCR; TCRdb's copy has only in-frame clones and leaves some out. The repertoire holds 500 to 850 clones, about two thirds seen once, with 40% to 50% in the top ten. The source material was PBMCs. The receptors were sampled from a man aged 60-69 years with CD4+ T-cell large granular lymphocyte leukemia.

This chain uses TRBV30 with TRBJ2-6, with no clear D. The V end was cut by 0 bases, the J end by 0 bases, with 6 bases between. CDR1 and CDR2 from the germline V gene are GTSNPN and SVGIG (reference sequence). The CDR3 contains 15 residues. The CDR3 loop reads CAWSVLGSGANVLTF. In DNA, the CDR3 is TGTGCCTGGAGTGTATTGGGCTCTGGGGCCAACGTCCTGACTTTC. Looking up the rest from reference TRBV30 and TRBJ2-6 gives the full variable domain: SQTIHQWPATLVQPVGSPLSLECTVEGTSNPNLYWYRQAAGRGLQLLFYSVGIGQISSEVPQNLSASRPQDRQFILSSKKLLLSDSGFYLCAWSVLGSGANVLTFGAGSRLTVL.

By proportion, this clone is hyperexpanded. The chain combines TRBV6-5 with TRBJ1-5; no reliable D call. From germline, CDR1 is MNHEY and CDR2 SVGAGI. V lost 4 bases, J lost 0 bases, and 7 bases lay in between. The CDR3 length is 14 residues. The CDR3 loop reads CASSSSFSNQPQHF. DNA of the CDR3: TGTGCCAGCAGTTCCAGCTTTAGCAATCAGCCCCAGCATTTT.

V and J are TRBV15 and TRBJ1-1; perhaps TRBD1 as D (6 bases). Germline CDR1 and CDR2: LNHNV and YYDKDF (reference sequence). The CDR3 totals 14 residues. The V and J ends lost 8 bases and 1 base respectively, with 14 bases between them. The CDR3 nucleotides read TGTGCCACCGCCGTGACAGGACGGAACACTGAAGCTTTCTTT. It codes for CATAVTGRNTEAFF.

The CDR3 DNA follows: TGTGCCAGCAGTTATTTTAGGGGGGCGGCTAATGAAAAACTGTTTTTT. As protein: CASSYFRGAANEKLFF. The rearrangement links TRBV6-5 to TRBJ1-4, with D tentatively TRBD1 (6 bases). This CDR3 contains 16 residues. Germline CDR1 MNHEY, CDR2 SVGAGI. V gave up 3 bases and J gave up 3 bases, with 14 bases separating them.

The chain is built from TRBV6-6 and TRBJ2-7, with 11 bases aligning to TRBD1. CDR1 is MNHNY, CDR2 SVGAGI, per germline (reference sequence). The CDR3 extends over 15 amino acids. Trimming at V came to 6 bases and at J to 5 bases, leaving 9 bases not matched to a gene. This chain's CDR3 is CASRDGQGAGNEQYF. In DNA, the CDR3 is TGTGCCAGCAGGGACGGACAGGGGGCGGGAAACGAGCAGTACTTC.

The CDR3 DNA follows: TGCGCCAGCAGCGAAGGGACAGGGCGAGACAATGAGCAGTTCTTC. As protein: CASSEGTGRDNEQFF. The chain is built from TRBV5-1 and TRBJ2-1; 9 bases are a match to TRBD1. CDR3 length equals 15 residues. CDR1 and CDR2 from the germline V gene are SGHRS and YFSETQ. The V and J ends lost 4 bases and 5 bases, in that order; junction bases with no gene match: 7. Drawing the rest from reference TRBV5-1 and TRBJ2-1, the complete variable domain is KAGVTQTPRYLIKTRGQQVTLSCSPISGHRSVSWYQQTPGQGLQFLFEYFSETQRNKGNFPGRFSGRQFSNSRSEMNVSTLELGDSALYLCASSEGTGRDNEQFFGPGTRLTVL.

DNA for the CDR3: TGCGCCAGCAGTGACCCAGGGCCCTATAATTCACCCCTCCACTTT. It yields the protein CASSDPGPYNSPLHF. The V call is TRBV10-2, the J call TRBJ1-6; the D gene is possibly TRBD1 (5 bases). Trimming took off 3 bases at V and 2 bases at J, with 8 bases between the two ends. The germline CDR1 and CDR2 sequences are WSHSY and SAAADI. This CDR3 is 15 amino acids long.

In this sample, this clone turned up a few times. The CDR3 is CAISESASTGRSYEQYF. In DNA, the CDR3 is TGTGCCATCAGTGAGTCGGCTTCGACAGGGCGCTCCTACGAGCAGTACTTC. The chain combines TRBV10-3 with TRBJ2-7; 7 bases fit TRBD1. V lost 0 bases and J lost 0; bases outside the gene matches: 8. The CDR3 has 17 residues. The germline CDR1 and CDR2 sequences are ENHRY and SYGVKD.

About this clone: A read error is likely, as this CDR3 ends without the conserved phenylalanine or tryptophan. It is unclear where the CDR3 begins or ends on the DNA, so no DNA is shown, and the CDR3 is as TCRdb lists it. This chain links TRBV5-3 with TRBJ2-4; the table's D gene call, TRBD2, was not cross checked with the DNA. TRBV5-3 is classed as an ORF, of uncertain function. A total of 11 residues make up the CDR3, ends included. The CDR3 sequence: CARSRPGLADP.

The rearrangement joins TRBV6-1 to TRBJ1-1, with D possibly TRBD1 on 5 matching bases. The germline CDR1 and CDR2 sequences are MNHNS and SASEGT. Trimming left V 2 bases short and J 8 bases short, with 12 bases between. The CDR3 has 13 amino acids. CDR3 coding DNA: TGTGCCAGCAGTGAAATGCCAGGGTCAGAAGCTTTCTTT. Translated: CASSEMPGSEAFF.

This chain links TRBV29-1 with TRBJ1-2, with D possibly TRBD1 on 5 matching bases. Germline CDR1 and CDR2: SQVTM and ANQGSEA. The CDR3 has 12 residues. CDR3 in amino acids: CMSGGGNYGYTF. The CDR3 bases are TGCATGTCCGGGGGGGGAAACTATGGCTACACCTTC.

The chain combines TRBV19 with TRBJ1-2, with 9 bases fitting TRBD1. Trimming at V came to 7 bases and at J to 6 bases, leaving 6 bases not matched to a gene. The germline CDR1 and CDR2 sequences are LNHDA and SQIVND (reference sequence). This CDR3 comprises 13 residues. The CDR3 DNA reads TGTGCCAGTAACAGACAGGGGGTTGATGGCTACACCTTC. This gives the protein CASNRQGVDGYTF. Complete variable domain (other parts from reference TRBV19 and TRBJ1-2): DGGITQSPKYLFRKEGQNVTLSCEQNLNHDAMYWYRQDPGQGLRLIYYSQIVNDFQKGDIAEGYSVSREKKESFPLTVTSAQKNPTAFYLCASNRQGVDGYTFGSGTRLTVV.

This clone was seen more than once but under ten times. This sequence joins TRBV7-9 and TRBJ2-3, with D unresolved. Germline V CDR1 and CDR2: SEHNR, FQNEAQ (reference sequence). The CDR3 length is 14 residues. V was shortened by 4 bases and J by 0 bases, with 8 bases between the two germline ends. CDR3 region: CASSSSTSTDTQYF. The DNA of the CDR3 is TGTGCCAGCAGCTCCTCGACTAGCACAGATACGCAGTATTTT.

The V gene is TRBV7-2, the J gene TRBJ2-3; D might be TRBD2 (6 bases). V was pared by 1 base and J by 6 bases, with 20 bases between. From germline, CDR1 is SGHTA and CDR2 FQGNSA. CDR3 length equals 17 residues. CDR3 coding DNA: TGTGCCAGCAGCTTAGTCGGTGGGAGGATTGGAAGGGATACGCAGTATTTT. Encoded protein: CASSLVGGRIGRDTQYF.

This chain links TRBV6-9 with TRBJ1-5, with unresolved D. Germline values: CDR1 MNHGY, CDR2 SVAAGI. The V and J ends lost 4 bases and 0 bases respectively, with 7 bases between them. The length of the CDR3 is 14 residues. CDR3 in DNA: TGTGCCAGCAGTTCCAGCTTTAGCAATCAGCCCCAGCATTTT. Translation gives CASSSSFSNQPQHF.

The V and J genes are TRBV4-1 and TRBJ2-3, with TRBD2 matching 7 bases. CDR3 length: 15 residues. Germline V gene data show CDR1 as MGHRA and CDR2 as YSYEKL. V lost 7 bases, J lost 5 bases, and 12 bases stayed unmatched. The CDR3 DNA reads TGCGCCAGCACGCAAGGTGCGGGAGCAGGAGATACGCAGTATTTT. Translation gives CASTQGAGAGDTQYF.

In this sample, this clone turned up a few times. V gene TRBV7-2 combines with J gene TRBJ2-5, with D perhaps TRBD1 (5 bases). This CDR3 comprises 17 residues. V dropped 3 bases and J dropped 2 bases, with 19 bases sitting between them. Germline assignment: CDR1 SGHTA and CDR2 FQGNSA. CDR3 sequence reads: CASSLSRGSALQETQYF. The CDR3 DNA follows: TGTGCCAGCAGCTTGAGTAGGGGAAGCGCCCTTCAAGAGACCCAGTACTTC.

The chain has TRBV5-1 and TRBJ2-2; possible D gene TRBD2, 6 bases. The CDR3 consists of 15 residues. The germline gives CDR1 SGHRS, CDR2 YFSETQ. V dropped 0 bases and J dropped 2 bases, with 8 bases sitting between them. CDR3 coding DNA: TGCGCCAGCAGCTTGGAAGCGGGTAACACCGGGGAGCTGTTTTTT. Translating gives CASSLEAGNTGELFF. Filled out from reference TRBV5-1 and TRBJ2-2, the complete variable domain reads KAGVTQTPRYLIKTRGQQVTLSCSPISGHRSVSWYQQTPGQGLQFLFEYFSETQRNKGNFPGRFSGRQFSNSRSEMNVSTLELGDSALYLCASSLEAGNTGELFFGEGSRLTVL.

The rearrangement joins TRBV5-6 to TRBJ1-2; D might be TRBD1 (6 bases). Germline V gene sequence: CDR1 SGHDT, CDR2 YYEEEE. The V gene lost 4 bases and the J gene lost 2 bases, with 15 bases spanning the gap. There are 15 residues in the CDR3. As DNA, the CDR3 is TGTGCCAGCAGCGGCATGGGGGCGCAAAACTATGGCTACACCTTC. It specifies CASSGMGAQNYGYTF.

This sequence joins TRBV2 and TRBJ2-6; a possible D gene is TRBD1 (5 bases). The V gene's germline CDR1 is SNHLY and CDR2 FYNNEI. The CDR3 has 13 residues. V dropped 7 bases and J dropped 1 base, with 5 bases sitting between them. CDR3 sequence: CASTGSGANVLTF. In DNA form, the CDR3 reads TGTGCCAGCACAGGGTCTGGGGCCAACGTCCTGACTTTC. The full variable domain, its missing parts supplied by reference TRBV2 and TRBJ2-6, is EPEVTQTPSHQVTQMGQEVILRCVPISNHLYFYWYRQILGQKVEFLVSFYNNEISEKSEIFDDQFSVERPDGSNFTLKIRSTKLEDSAMYFCASTGSGANVLTFGAGSRLTVL.

The table lists this clone with a count of one. The chain has TRBV9 and TRBJ2-7, with D perhaps TRBD2 (5 bases). CDR1 SGDLS and CDR2 YYNGEE come from the germline V gene. V lost 0 bases, J lost 2 bases, and 12 bases lay in between. CDR3 size: 15 residues. The CDR3 nucleotides are TGTGCCAGCAGCGTAGGAAGCGGAAAAGCCTACGAGCAGTACTTC. Amino acids: CASSVGSGKAYEQYF.

This clone has just a few counts. J is TRBJ1-2 and V is TRBV29-1, with 7 nucleotides matching TRBD1. Germline V gene lookup returns CDR1 SQVTM and CDR2 ANQGSEA. The CDR3 spans 13 residues. J gave up 5 bases and V 4 bases, and 7 bases lay outside the gene matches. CDR3 region: CSVVWQGVYGYTF. The CDR3 DNA reads as TGCAGCGTTGTCTGGCAGGGGGTGTATGGCTACACCTTC.

This chain connects TRBV9 to TRBJ2-5; the D gene is possibly TRBD1 (7 bases). Germline V gene sequence: CDR1 SGDLS, CDR2 YYNGEE. The V end lost 0 bases, the J end lost 2 bases, and 14 bases lay between the germline ends. CDR3 length: 16 amino acids. This chain's CDR3 is CASSVATTGRQETQYF. The CDR3 DNA reads TGTGCCAGCAGCGTAGCTACGACAGGGAGGCAAGAGACCCAGTACTTC.

The V and J genes are TRBV11-2 and TRBJ2-7, with 10 bases that match TRBD1. V was pared by 8 bases and J by 7 bases, with 14 bases of the junction left unmatched. The germline V gene encodes CDR1 SGHAT and CDR2 FQNNGV. The CDR3 runs 15 residues. The CDR3 DNA reads TGTGCCAGCCAACTCGGGACAGGGGCGAGCGGGGAGCAGTACTTC. It encodes CASQLGTGASGEQYF.

The chain uses TRBV19 and TRBJ1-1, with 9 nucleotides matching TRBD1. The V and J ends lost 3 bases and 7 bases, in that order; junction bases with no gene match: 6. Germline V lookup: CDR1 LNHDA, CDR2 SQIVND (reference sequence). The CDR3 is 14 residues long. Here the CDR3 DNA reads TGTGCCAGTAGTATCGGGAAGGACAGGGGTGAAGCTTTCTTT. Translating gives CASSIGKDRGEAFF.

The table lists this clone with a few counts. One junction end does not reproduce the germline sequence, and a read error may be involved. The chain couples TRBV7-7 to TRBJ2-5, with D perhaps given as TRBD1 or TRBD2 (5 bases each). CDR3 length: 15 amino acids. Germline values: CDR1 SSHAT, CDR2 FNYEAQ (reference sequence). CDR3 in amino acids: CASSTGRGSEETQYF. In DNA form, the CDR3 reads TGTGCTAGCAGCACGGGTCGGGGCTCCGAAGAGACCCAGTACTTC.

V is TRBV4-1 and J is TRBJ2-2; 8 nucleotides agree with TRBD1. This CDR3 has 15 amino acids. Trimming cost V 8 bases and J 6 bases; bases outside gene matches: 11. From germline, CDR1 is MGHRA and CDR2 YSYEKL. This chain's CDR3 is CASGRTGNEAGELFF. CDR3 coding DNA: TGCGCCAGCGGACGGACAGGGAATGAGGCCGGGGAGCTGTTTTTT.

The chain employs TRBV5-4 and TRBJ1-1; D unresolved. Trimming shortened V by 4 bases and J by 1 base, and 11 bases separated the two germline ends. The CDR3 loop spans 14 amino acids. Germline assignment: CDR1 SGHNT and CDR2 YYREEE (reference sequence). As DNA, the CDR3 is TGTGCCAGCAGCGGAAGGCAGGCGAACACTGAAGCTTTCTTT. Encoded protein: CASSGRQANTEAFF.